This T cell receptor (beta chain) was recovered during a study of blood T cells in healthy people across ages. Study context: About one barcoded beta molecule per two T cells came from capture by template switching.

Germline loops: CDR1 MDHEN, CDR2 SYDVKM. The ends lost 3 bases at V and 8 bases at J; junction bases unmatched: 6. The CDR3 runs 14 residues. A second PCR of 7 to 11 cycles used a sample-barcoded 5' primer and a J-beta primer mix. Template switching added a 12-random-nucleotide identifier to every cDNA molecule. TCRdb redid the calling of the 5' RACE reads with MiXCR, one entry per CDR3 protein. The data hold under 2,000,000 distinct CDR3 sequences, with around 48% observed a single time. The origin of this receptor is a woman aged 40-49 years in good health. Sequencing used blood. This rearrangement joins TRBV28 to TRBJ2-4; 8 bases fit TRBD2. As DNA, the CDR3 is TGTGCCAGCAGTTTCTCGGGGGGGCGATACATTCAGTACTTC. Its protein is CASSFSGGRYIQYF.